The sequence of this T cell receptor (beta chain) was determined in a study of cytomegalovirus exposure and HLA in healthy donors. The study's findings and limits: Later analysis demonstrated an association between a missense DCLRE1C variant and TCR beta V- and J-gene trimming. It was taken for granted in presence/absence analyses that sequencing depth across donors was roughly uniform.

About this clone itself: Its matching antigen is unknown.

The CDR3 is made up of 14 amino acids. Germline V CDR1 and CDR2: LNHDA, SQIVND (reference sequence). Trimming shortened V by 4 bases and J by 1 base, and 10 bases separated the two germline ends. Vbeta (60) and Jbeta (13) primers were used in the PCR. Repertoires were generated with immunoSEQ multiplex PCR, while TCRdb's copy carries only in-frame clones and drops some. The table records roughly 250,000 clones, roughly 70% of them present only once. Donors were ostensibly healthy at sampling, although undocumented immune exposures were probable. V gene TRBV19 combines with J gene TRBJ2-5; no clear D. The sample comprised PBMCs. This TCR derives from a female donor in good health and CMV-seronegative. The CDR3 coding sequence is TGTGCCAGTAGTACCCCCTCAGTCCAAGAGACCCAGTACTTC. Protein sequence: CASSTPSVQETQYF.